Included here is one T cell receptor (beta chain) sequence, with context. The antigen it binds to is not known. Per-base qualities were not stored, and no clone one base away is much larger. This record comes from a study of shared clonotypes between healthy human individuals (dated by TCRdb to the early 2020s). As for the study more broadly: The cohort comprised a couple of women and a few men aged 18 to 49 years. Blood TCR repertoires of five healthy adults were deeply sequenced to estimate repertoire size and the extent of clonotype sharing between individuals. For each donor, CD4 naive and CD4 memory were each given three plates, CD8 naive was given two plates, and CD8 memory was given one plate. Per donor, leukapheresis produced somewhere between about 0.94 and 9.5 billion PBMCs. To increase sequencing depth and limit assay-specific biases, different laboratories used diverse techniques to prepare libraries and sequence TCR repertoires.

Points the paper makes about the study in general: Sampling was restricted to blood, and TCR repertoires in tissue are likely to differ from TCR repertoires in blood. Larger estimated clonotype richness was generally found for naive subsets than for memory subsets. Compared with non-shared clonotypes, clonotypes shared by all four sorted-subset donors had higher generation probabilities. Pairwise subsampling led to the expectation that sequencing depth would affect the degree of clonotype sharing among donors. Rarefaction of sorted-subset datasets indicated incomplete sequencing despite the large sequencing depth. The small number of donors limited the genetic and exposure-history diversity represented. When four donors were compared, the shared fraction of clonotypes was around 5.1% for naive CD4, approximately 3.5% for naive CD8, about 2.5% for memory CD4, and 0.3% to 0.5% for memory CD8.

Trimmed from V: 4 bases; trimmed from J: 2 bases; junction bases lacking a gene match: 5. The CDR1 and CDR2 encoded by the germline V gene are SGHRS and YFSETQ. Taken from cysteine to phenylalanine, the CDR3 has 15 residues. Left in the record is the CDR3 DNA by itself, 45 bases read in frame from the first base. CD8 naive samples consisted of CD45RO-negative cells that were positively selected for CCR7, yielding a CD45RA+CCR7+ population without TemRA cells. Healthy HIV-negative adults with no recently reported acute infections or vaccinations were included as donors. Only Caucasian adults living in Nashville, Tennessee, USA were represented among the donors. Blood was obtained by leukapheresis, after which PBMCs were separated by Ficoll-Histopaque density gradient centrifugation and cryopreserved in liquid nitrogen vapor phase. Purity and quantity of every magnetically sorted T cell population were checked by analytical flow cytometry. Genomic DNA was isolated from each sorted fraction and quantified by UV absorbance on a Nanodrop 2000c.

Using the deep immunoSEQ assay, TCR CDR3 regions were amplified from genomic DNA by multiplex PCR. Genomic DNA extracted from each cell subset was distributed evenly over all wells of several immunoSEQ 96-well plates, and each plate served as one replicate. Each replicate PCR for sorted subsets received approximately 200 ng genomic DNA, equal to 28,000 or so T cell genomes. Purified libraries were quantified with a Qubit 3.0 fluorometer, sized on a Bioanalyzer 2100, and re-quantified with the KAPA Library Quantification kit. Every immunoSEQ 96-well plate was sequenced on a dedicated single-read 150-cycle Illumina NextSeq 550 flow cell. As for how the authors treated the data: The immunoSEQ output contained only junctional sequences without quality scores, so filtering could not match that applied to full-length reads. To assign V/J genes and CDR3, sequences were annotated using PyIR, a Python wrapper for IgBLAST v1.9, with IMGT germline references. Reads with weak V/J assignments (E-value above 1e-6), missing CDR3, stop codons, out-of-frame junctions, or ambiguous translated residues were removed. V3J clonotypes were defined as sequences sharing the same inferred V gene, J gene, and CDR3 amino acid sequence. To compute the percentage overlap between repertoires, the number of shared unique clonotypes was divided by the size of the smaller repertoire. Three approaches were used to assess repertoire richness: RTK rarefaction, the Chao1 estimator, and Recon v2.1 estimates of unobserved clonotypes. For all TCRbeta clonotypes obtained by the gDNA method from a handful of donors, generation probabilities were computed with OLGA. As stored in TCRdb, this immuneACCESS dataset retains in-frame rearrangements with V and J assigned. A fraction of the clones does not appear; measured against another copy, unresolved V genes explain less than half of the discrepancy, and the remainder lacks a known reason. The V and J calls and clone size come from that table; D and trimming were worked out from the DNA. The table for this sample lists around 560,000 clones; about 95% of them were counted only once. Jointly, the top ten make up 0.11% of the sample.

Sample: naive CD8+ T cells sorted from blood. The meaning of the sample's cell subset or site label: CD45RA+CCR7+. The chain is made from TRBV5-1 and TRBJ1-3; 8 junctional bases match TRBD1. The sequence was obtained from a woman aged 25 to 39 in good health. The DNA reads TGCGCCAGCAGCCCGACAGGGGCCCCTGGAAACACCATATATTTT. It encodes CASSPTGAPGNTIYF.